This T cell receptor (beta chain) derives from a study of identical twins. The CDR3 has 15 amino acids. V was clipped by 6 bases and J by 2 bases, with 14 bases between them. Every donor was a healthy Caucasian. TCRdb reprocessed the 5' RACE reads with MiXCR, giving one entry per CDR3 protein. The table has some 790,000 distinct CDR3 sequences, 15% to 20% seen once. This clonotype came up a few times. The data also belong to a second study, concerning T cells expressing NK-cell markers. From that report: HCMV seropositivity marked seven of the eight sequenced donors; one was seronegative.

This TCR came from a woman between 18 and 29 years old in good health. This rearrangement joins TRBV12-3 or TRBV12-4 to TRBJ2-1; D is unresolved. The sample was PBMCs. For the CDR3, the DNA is TGTGCCAGCAGATCGGCTAGTTACCCCTACAATGAGCAGTTCTTC. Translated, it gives CASRSASYPYNEQFF.